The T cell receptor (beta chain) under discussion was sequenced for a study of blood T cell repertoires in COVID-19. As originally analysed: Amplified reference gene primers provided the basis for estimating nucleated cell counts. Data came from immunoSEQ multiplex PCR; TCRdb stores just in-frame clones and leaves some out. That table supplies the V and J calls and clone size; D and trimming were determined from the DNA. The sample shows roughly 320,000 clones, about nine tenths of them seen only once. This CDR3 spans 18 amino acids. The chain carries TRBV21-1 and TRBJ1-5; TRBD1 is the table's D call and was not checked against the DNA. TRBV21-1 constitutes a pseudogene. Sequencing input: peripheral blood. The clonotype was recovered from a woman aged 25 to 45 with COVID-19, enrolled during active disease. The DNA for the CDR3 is TGTGCCAGCAGCATCCACCTCAGGGACACCATAGGGAATCAGCCCCAGCATTTT. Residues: CASSIHLRDTIGNQPQHF.